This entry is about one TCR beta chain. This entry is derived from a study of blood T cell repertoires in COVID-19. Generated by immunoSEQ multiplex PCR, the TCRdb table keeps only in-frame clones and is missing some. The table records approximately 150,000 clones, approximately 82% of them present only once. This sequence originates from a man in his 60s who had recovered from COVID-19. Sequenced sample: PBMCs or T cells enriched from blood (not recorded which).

The CDR3 DNA reads TGTGCCAGCAGCCCCGGACTAGCGGGAGTAGTTATCGATGAGCAGTTCTTC. It encodes CASSPGLAGVVIDEQFF. The chain uses TRBV9 and TRBJ2-1; TRBD2 agrees at 13 bases. With 4 bases clipped from V and 8 bases from J, the junction kept 12 bases outside the gene matches. Germline CDR1 and CDR2: SGDLS and YYNGEE. The CDR3 runs to 17 residues.